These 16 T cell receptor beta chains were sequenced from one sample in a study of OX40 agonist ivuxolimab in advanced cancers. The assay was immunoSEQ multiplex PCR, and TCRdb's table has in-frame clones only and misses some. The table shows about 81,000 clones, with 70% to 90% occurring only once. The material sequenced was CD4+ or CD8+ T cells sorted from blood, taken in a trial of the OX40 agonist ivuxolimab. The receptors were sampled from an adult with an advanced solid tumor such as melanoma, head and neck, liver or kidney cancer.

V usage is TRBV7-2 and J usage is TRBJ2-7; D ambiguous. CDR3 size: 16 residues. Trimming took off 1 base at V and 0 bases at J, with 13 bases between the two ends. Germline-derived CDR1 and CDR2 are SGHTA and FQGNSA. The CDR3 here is CASSLGATVSSYEQYF. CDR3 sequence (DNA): TGTGCCAGCAGCTTAGGGGCGACGGTGAGCTCCTACGAGCAGTACTTC.

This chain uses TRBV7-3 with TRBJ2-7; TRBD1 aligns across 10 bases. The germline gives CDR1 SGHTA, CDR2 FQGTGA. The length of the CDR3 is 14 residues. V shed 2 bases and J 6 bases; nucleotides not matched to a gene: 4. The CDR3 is CASSLGTGEREQYF. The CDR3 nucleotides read TGTGCCAGCAGCTTAGGGACAGGGGAACGCGAGCAGTACTTC.

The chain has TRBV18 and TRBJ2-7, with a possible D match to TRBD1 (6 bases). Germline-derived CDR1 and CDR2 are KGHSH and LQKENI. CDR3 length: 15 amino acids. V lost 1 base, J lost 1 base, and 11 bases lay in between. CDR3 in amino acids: CASSPLNRASYEQYF. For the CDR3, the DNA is TGTGCCAGCTCACCACTAAACAGGGCGTCCTACGAGCAGTACTTC.

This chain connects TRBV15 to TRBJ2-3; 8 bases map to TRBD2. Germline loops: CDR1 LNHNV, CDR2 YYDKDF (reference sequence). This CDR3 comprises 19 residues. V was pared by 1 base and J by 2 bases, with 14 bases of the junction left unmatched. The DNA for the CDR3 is TGTGCCACCAGCAGAGCCTACCCCGGGCGGGGGGAAGCCACAGATACGCAGTATTTT. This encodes CATSRAYPGRGEATDTQYF.

The CDR3 protein is CASKGRYSYEQYF. In DNA form, the CDR3 reads TGTGCCAGTAAGGGGCGGTACTCCTACGAGCAGTACTTC. V usage is TRBV25-1 and J usage is TRBJ2-7; D might be TRBD1 (5 bases). Germline assignment: CDR1 MGHDK and CDR2 SYGVNS. Deletions cut 9 bases from V and 0 bases from J, with 12 bases between. The CDR3 is made up of 13 amino acids.

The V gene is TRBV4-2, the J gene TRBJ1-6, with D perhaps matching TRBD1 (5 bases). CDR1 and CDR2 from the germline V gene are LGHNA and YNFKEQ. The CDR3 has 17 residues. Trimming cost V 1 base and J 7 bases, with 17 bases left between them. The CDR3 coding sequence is TGTGCCAGCAGCCAAGCATTACGAGGGGCTAAGAATTCACCCCTCCACTTT. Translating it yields CASSQALRGAKNSPLHF.

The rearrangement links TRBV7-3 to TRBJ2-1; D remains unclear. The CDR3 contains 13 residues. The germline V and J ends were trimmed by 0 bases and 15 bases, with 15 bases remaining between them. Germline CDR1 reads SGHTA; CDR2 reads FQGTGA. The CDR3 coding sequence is TGTGCCAGCAGCTTAACGTGGGCCACAGTGCTGTTCTTC. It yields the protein CASSLTWATVLFF. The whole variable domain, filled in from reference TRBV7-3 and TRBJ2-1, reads GAGVSQTPSNKVTEKGKYVELRCDPISGHTALYWYRQSLGQGPEFLIYFQGTGAADDSGLPNDRFFAVRPEGSVSTLKIQRTERGDSAVYLCASSLTWATVLFFGPGTRLTVL.

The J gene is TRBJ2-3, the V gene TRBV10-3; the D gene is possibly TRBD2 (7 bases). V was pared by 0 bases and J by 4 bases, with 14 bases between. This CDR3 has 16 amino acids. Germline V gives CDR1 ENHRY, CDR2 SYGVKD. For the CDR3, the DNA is TGTGCCATCAGTGAGTCACAAGGGGGGGCTCCAGATACGCAGTATTTT. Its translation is CAISESQGGAPDTQYF.

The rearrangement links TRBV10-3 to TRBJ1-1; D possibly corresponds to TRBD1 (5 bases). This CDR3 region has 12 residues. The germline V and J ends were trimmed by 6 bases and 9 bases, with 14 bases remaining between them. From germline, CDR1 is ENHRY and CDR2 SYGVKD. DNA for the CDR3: TGTGCCATCAGCCTGGACGGGGGGAAAGCTTTCTTT. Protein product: CAISLDGGKAFF.

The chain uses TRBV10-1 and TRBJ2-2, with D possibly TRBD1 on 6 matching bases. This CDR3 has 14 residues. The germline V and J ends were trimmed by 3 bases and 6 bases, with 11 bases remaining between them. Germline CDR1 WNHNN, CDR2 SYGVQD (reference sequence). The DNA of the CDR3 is TGCGCCAGCAGTGACCGGACAGCCGCCGGGGAGCTGTTTTTT. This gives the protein CASSDRTAAGELFF.

CDR3 sequence: CASSVSNREETQYF. DNA of the CDR3: TGTGCCAGCAGTGTTTCGAACAGAGAAGAGACCCAGTACTTC. The chain employs TRBV2 and TRBJ2-5; no definite D call. The CDR3 covers 14 residues. V was shortened by 4 bases and J by 3 bases, with 12 bases between the two germline ends. From germline, CDR1 is SNHLY and CDR2 FYNNEI.

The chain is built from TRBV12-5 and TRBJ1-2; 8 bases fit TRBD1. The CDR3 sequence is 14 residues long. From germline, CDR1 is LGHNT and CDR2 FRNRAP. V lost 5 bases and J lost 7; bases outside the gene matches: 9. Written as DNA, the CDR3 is TGTGCTAGTGGTCCAGGACAGGGTTGGAGTGGCTACACCTTC. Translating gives CASGPGQGWSGYTF. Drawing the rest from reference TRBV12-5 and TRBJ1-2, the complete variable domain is DARVTQTPRHKVTEMGQEVTMRCQPILGHNTVFWYRQTMMQGLELLAYFRNRAPLDDSGMPKDRFSAEMPDATLATLKIQPSEPRDSAVYFCASGPGQGWSGYTFGSGTRLTVV.

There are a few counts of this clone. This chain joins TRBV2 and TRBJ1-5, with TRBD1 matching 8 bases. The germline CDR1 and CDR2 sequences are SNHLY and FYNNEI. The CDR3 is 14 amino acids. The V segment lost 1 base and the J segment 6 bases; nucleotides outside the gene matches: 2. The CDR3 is CASSEGQGAQPQHF. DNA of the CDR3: TGTGCCAGCAGTGAAGGGCAGGGGGCTCAGCCCCAGCATTTT.

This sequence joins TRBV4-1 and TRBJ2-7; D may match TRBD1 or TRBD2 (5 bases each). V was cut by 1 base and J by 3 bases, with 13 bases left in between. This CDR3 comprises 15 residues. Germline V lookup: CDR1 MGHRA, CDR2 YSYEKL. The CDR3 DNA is TGCGCCAGCAGCCAAGGAGGGTCAGGGAACTACGAGCAGTACTTC. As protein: CASSQGGSGNYEQYF.

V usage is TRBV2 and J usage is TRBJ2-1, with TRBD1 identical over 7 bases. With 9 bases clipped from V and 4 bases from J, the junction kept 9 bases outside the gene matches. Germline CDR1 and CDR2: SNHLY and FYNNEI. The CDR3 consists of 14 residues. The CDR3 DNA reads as TGTGCCAGTACAAGAGGGGGCCTATACAATGAGCAGTTCTTC. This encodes CASTRGGLYNEQFF.

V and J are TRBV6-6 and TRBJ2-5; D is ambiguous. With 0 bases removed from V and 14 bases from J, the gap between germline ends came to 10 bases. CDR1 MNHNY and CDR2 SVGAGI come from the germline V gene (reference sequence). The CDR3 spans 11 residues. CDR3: CASSYSERVYF. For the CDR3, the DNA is TGTGCCAGCAGTTACTCTGAGCGAGTATACTTC.